Reported below is one T cell receptor beta chain. The target antigen is unknown. This specimen belongs to a study of regulatory T cells in long-lasting Graves disease. Study-wide context: Graves' disease counted as persistent after over 5 years of antithyroid drugs with positive TSH receptor antibodies. Regarding the study as a whole: Persistent disease showed a preference for TRBV28, TRBJ1-2 and TRBJ2-5.

HTBI primers from iRepertoire and Arm-PCR of CDR3 regions yielded the TCR beta libraries. Each CDR3 protein is one row after TCRdb ran MiXCR on the multiplex PCR reads. The data show a few hundred thousand distinct CDR3 sequences, around a fifth seen once. Time point: persistent/refractory GD, antithyroid drugs over 5 years with positive TRAb. Preparation of the TCR library used RNA extracted from PBMCs. The CDR3 has 18 residues. With 1 base clipped from V and 4 bases from J, the junction kept 11 bases outside the gene matches. CDR1 and CDR2 (germline): SGHTA, FQGNSA. Sequenced here: peripheral blood mononuclear cells (PBMCs), sampled when the disease was refractory, from a patient treated with antithyroid drugs. This chain joins TRBV7-2 and TRBJ2-2; 8 nucleotides agree with TRBD2. This sequence was found in a female donor with Graves disease. The CDR3 sequence: CASSLDGGLLAATGELFF. The DNA of the CDR3 is TGTGCCAGCAGCTTAGATGGCGGGCTACTAGCGGCCACCGGGGAGCTGTTTTTT.